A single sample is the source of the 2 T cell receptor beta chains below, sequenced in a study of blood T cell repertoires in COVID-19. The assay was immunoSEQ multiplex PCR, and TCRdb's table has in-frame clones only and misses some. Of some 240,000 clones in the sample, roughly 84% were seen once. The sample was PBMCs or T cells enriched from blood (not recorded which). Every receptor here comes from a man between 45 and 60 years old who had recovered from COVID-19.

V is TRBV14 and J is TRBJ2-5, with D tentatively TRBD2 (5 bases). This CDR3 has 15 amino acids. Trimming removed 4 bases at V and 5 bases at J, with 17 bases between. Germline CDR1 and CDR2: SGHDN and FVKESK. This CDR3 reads CASSLLMRAGETQYF. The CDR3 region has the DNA TGTGCCAGCAGCCTCCTAATGAGGGCAGGCGAGACCCAGTACTTC.

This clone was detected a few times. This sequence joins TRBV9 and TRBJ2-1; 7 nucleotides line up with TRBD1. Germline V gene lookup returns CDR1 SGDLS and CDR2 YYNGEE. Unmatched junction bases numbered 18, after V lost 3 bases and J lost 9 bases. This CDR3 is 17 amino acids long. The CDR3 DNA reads TGTGCCAGCAGCGCAAATCCGGGACAGTTAGGTAATGGTGAGCAGTTCTTC. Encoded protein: CASSANPGQLGNGEQFF. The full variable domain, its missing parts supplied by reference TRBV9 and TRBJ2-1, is DSGVTQTPKHLITATGQRVTLRCSPRSGDLSVYWYQQSLDQGLQFLIQYYNGEERAKGNILERFSAQQFPDLHSELNLSSLELGDSALYFCASSANPGQLGNGEQFFGPGTRLTVL.